One and the same sample provided the 11 T cell receptor beta chains below, sequenced in a study of T cell responses to AZD1222 COVID-19 vaccine. Repertoires were generated with immunoSEQ multiplex PCR, while TCRdb's copy carries only in-frame clones and drops some. This table has 70,000 to 95,000 clones, around 83% appearing once. This sample comprised peripheral blood, obtained 28 days after the second AZD1222 dose. The receptors shown here come from an adult who received the AZD1222 COVID-19 vaccine.

This rearrangement joins TRBV5-8 to TRBJ2-5; perhaps TRBD2 as D (6 bases). Germline assignment: CDR1 SGHTS and CDR2 YDEGEE. This CDR3 is built from 14 residues. Trimming stripped 1 base from V and 1 base from J, with 8 bases between. CDR3 sequence: CASSLPGGQETQYF. The CDR3 DNA reads as TGTGCCAGCAGCTTGCCCGGGGGCCAAGAGACCCAGTACTTC. The entire variable domain, with the rest obtained from reference TRBV5-8 and TRBJ2-5, is as follows: EAGVTQSPTHLIKTRGQQATLRCSPISGHTSVYWYQQALGLGLQFLLWYDEGEERNRGNFPPRFSGRQFPNYSSELNVNALELEDSALYLCASSLPGGQETQYFGPGTRLLVL.

This rearrangement joins TRBV6-5 to TRBJ2-7; 11 bases are a match to TRBD1. The CDR3 consists of 15 residues. Germline CDR1 is MNHEY and CDR2 is SVGAGI. Trimming removed 0 bases from V and 4 bases from J; junction bases left unmatched: 2. This CDR3 is CASSYSGTGGYEQYF. As DNA, the CDR3 is TGTGCCAGCAGTTACTCAGGGACAGGGGGTTACGAGCAGTACTTC.

This clone came up once. J is TRBJ2-5 and V is TRBV4-1, with D tentatively TRBD2 (5 bases). V dropped 4 bases and J dropped 5 bases, with 11 bases sitting between them. Germline V gene lookup returns CDR1 MGHRA and CDR2 YSYEKL. The CDR3 has 13 residues. The CDR3 region has the DNA TGCGCCAGCAGCCCGGCGGGTCTCGAGACCCAGTACTTC. This translates into CASSPAGLETQYF.

The chain uses TRBV11-2 and TRBJ2-3, with TRBD2 as a possible D gene (6 bases). Germline V gene lookup returns CDR1 SGHAT and CDR2 FQNNGV. The CDR3 spans 16 residues. V lost 1 base and J 4 bases, leaving 15 bases between the germline ends. CDR3 sequence: CASSLGLSGGADTQYF. DNA for the CDR3: TGTGCCAGCAGCTTAGGACTTTCCGGCGGGGCAGATACGCAGTATTTT.

The V and J genes are TRBV28 and TRBJ2-7; TRBD2 agrees at 13 bases. Looked up from germline, CDR1 is MDHEN and CDR2 is SYDVKM. The CDR3 sequence is 18 residues long. Trimming at V came to 2 bases and at J to 0 bases, leaving 7 bases not matched to a gene. CDR3 in amino acids: CASSLPGLAGARSYEQYF. Here the CDR3 DNA reads TGTGCCAGCAGTTTACCCGGACTAGCGGGAGCCCGCTCCTACGAGCAGTACTTC.

This chain links TRBV18 with TRBJ2-2; 10 nucleotides agree with TRBD1. With 2 bases clipped from V and 0 bases from J, the junction kept 6 bases outside the gene matches. The CDR3 is made up of 18 amino acids. Germline lookup yields CDR1 KGHSH and CDR2 LQKENI. The chain's CDR3 is CASSPWDRGGANTGELFF. The CDR3, as DNA: TGTGCCAGCTCACCATGGGACAGGGGAGGTGCGAACACCGGGGAGCTGTTTTTT.

J is TRBJ2-7 and V is TRBV6-5, with TRBD2 as a possible D gene (6 bases). Trimming took 5 bases from V and 6 from J, leaving 14 bases between them. This CDR3 is built from 13 residues. Germline loops: CDR1 MNHEY, CDR2 SVGAGI. CDR3 region: CASSLPGVGEQYF. Written as DNA, the CDR3 is TGTGCCAGCAGTCTTCCGGGGGTAGGCGAGCAGTACTTC.

Only one count was recorded for this clone. The chain joins TRBV19 to TRBJ2-7, with 7 bases lining up with TRBD1. The CDR3 runs to 14 residues. Germline V gene data show CDR1 as LNHDA and CDR2 as SQIVND (reference sequence). V trimming: 8 bases; J trimming: 1 base; junction bases outside the gene matches: 8. The CDR3 is CASSVSGGSYEQYF. The CDR3 coding sequence is TGTGCCAGTTCGGTGTCAGGGGGTTCCTACGAGCAGTACTTC.

The J gene is TRBJ1-2, the V gene TRBV4-3; the match to TRBD1 covers 7 bases. Trimming at V came to 0 bases and at J to 3 bases, leaving 7 bases not matched to a gene. The CDR3 sequence is 16 residues long. Germline CDR1 LGHNA, CDR2 YSLEER. The CDR3 region is CASSQDRGRGDYGYTF. The CDR3 DNA is TGCGCCAGCAGCCAAGATAGGGGCAGGGGGGACTATGGCTACACCTTC.

V usage is TRBV19 and J usage is TRBJ2-6; tentatively, D is TRBD1 (5 bases). The V gene's germline CDR1 is LNHDA and CDR2 SQIVND (reference sequence). Trimming cost V 4 bases and J 4 bases, with 8 bases left between them. The CDR3 totals 14 residues. The CDR3 spells CASSTGRGANVLTF. CDR3 DNA sequence: TGTGCCAGTAGTACAGGGCGAGGGGCCAACGTCCTGACTTTC.

This chain joins TRBV5-1 and TRBJ1-1, with D maybe TRBD1 (6 bases). The V and J ends lost 4 bases and 1 base respectively, with 11 bases between them. The CDR3 runs 14 residues. The germline V gene has CDR1 SGHRS and CDR2 YFSETQ. The CDR3, as DNA: TGCGCCAGCAGCCGAGAAGGGGGGAACACTGAAGCTTTCTTT. It specifies CASSREGGNTEAFF.